This T cell receptor beta chain came from a study of naive and memory T cell subsets. Regarding the study as a whole: In CD4 and CD8 cells, diversity dropped from naive through EMRA. Findings for naive and memory subsets could not be checked against ground truth.

The beta constant-region primer was an equimolar mix of two oligonucleotides covering TRBC1 and TRBC2. MiXCR, run by TCRdb on the UMI-ligation and nested PCR reads, gives a single entry per CDR3 protein. The table shows about 5,400 distinct CDR3 sequences, with over 6.5% occurring only once. CD8 T cells were positively selected from what remained after CD4 positive selection. Sorting gates: effector memory CD45RA-CD27-, EMRA CD45RA+CD27-. The CDR3 consists of 12 residues. Trimming took off 0 bases at V and 4 bases at J, with 5 bases between the two ends. Germline V CDR1 and CDR2: SGHNT, YYREEE (reference sequence). Ten or more counts support this clonotype. Its antigen remains unidentified.

Source material: effector memory CD8+ T cells from blood. Stated subset: effector memory, CD45RA- CD27-. The chain couples TRBV5-4 to TRBJ2-7; maybe TRBD2 (5 bases). The sequence was obtained from a human donor in good health. Here the CDR3 reads CASSLGGYEQYF. Here the CDR3 DNA reads TGTGCCAGCAGCTTGGGCGGGTACGAGCAGTACTTC.